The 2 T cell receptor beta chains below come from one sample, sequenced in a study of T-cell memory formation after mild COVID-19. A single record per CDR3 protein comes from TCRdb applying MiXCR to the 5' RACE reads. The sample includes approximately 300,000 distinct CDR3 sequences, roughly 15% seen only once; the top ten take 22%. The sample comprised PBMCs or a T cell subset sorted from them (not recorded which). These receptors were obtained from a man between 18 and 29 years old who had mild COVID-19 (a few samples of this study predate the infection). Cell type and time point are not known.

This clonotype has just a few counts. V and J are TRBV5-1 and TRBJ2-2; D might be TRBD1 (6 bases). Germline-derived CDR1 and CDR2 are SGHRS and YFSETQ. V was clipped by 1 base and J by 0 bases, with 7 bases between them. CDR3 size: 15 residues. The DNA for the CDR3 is TGCGCCAGCAGCTTGTACAGGGCGAACACCGGGGAGCTGTTTTTT. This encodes CASSLYRANTGELFF.

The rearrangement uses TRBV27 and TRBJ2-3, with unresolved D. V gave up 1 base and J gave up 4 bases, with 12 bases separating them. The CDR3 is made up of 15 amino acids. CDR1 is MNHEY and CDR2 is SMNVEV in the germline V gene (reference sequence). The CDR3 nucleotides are TGTGCCAGCAGTTTATTCGTTAGCTTCTCAGATACGCAGTATTTT. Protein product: CASSLFVSFSDTQYF.